This T cell receptor (beta chain) was sequenced in a study of T cell responses to AZD1222 COVID-19 vaccine. TCRdb keeps only in-frame clones here, not all; method: immunoSEQ multiplex PCR. In the table there are 65,000 to 85,000 clones, approximately 81% of which are singletons. Germline CDR1 reads ENHRY; CDR2 reads SYGVKD. This CDR3 region has 14 residues. The V gene end was trimmed by 7 bases and the J gene end by 2 bases; junction bases not matched to a gene: 4. The origin of this receptor is an adult in good health. The source material was peripheral blood, sampled on day 0 of AZD1222 vaccination. V is TRBV10-3 and J is TRBJ2-3; 9 nucleotides line up with TRBD2. The CDR3 region has the DNA TGTGCCATCACTAGCGGGACGACCACAGATACGCAGTATTTT. The encoded protein is CAITSGTTTDTQYF.